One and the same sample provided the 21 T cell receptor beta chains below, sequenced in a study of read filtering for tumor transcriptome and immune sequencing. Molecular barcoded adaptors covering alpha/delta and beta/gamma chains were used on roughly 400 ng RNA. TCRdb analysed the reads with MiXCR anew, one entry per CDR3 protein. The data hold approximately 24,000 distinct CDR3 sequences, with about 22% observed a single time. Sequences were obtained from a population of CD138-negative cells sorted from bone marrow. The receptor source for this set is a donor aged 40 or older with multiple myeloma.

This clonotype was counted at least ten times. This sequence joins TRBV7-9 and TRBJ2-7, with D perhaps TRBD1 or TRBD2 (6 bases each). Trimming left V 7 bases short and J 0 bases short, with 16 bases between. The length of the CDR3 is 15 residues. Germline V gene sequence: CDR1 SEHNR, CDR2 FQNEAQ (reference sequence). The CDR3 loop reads CASTPRGGSSYEQYF. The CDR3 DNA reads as TGTGCCAGCACCCCCCGAGGGGGGAGCTCCTACGAGCAGTACTTC.

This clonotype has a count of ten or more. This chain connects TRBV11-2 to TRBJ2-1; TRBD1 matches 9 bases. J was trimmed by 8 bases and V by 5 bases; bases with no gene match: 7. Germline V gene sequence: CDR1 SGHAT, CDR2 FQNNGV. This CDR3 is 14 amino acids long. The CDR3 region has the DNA TGTGCCAGCAGCCCCGGACAGGGGATACATGAGCAGTTCTTC. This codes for CASSPGQGIHEQFF. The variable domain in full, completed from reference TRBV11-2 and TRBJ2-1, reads EAGVAQSPRYKIIEKRQSVAFWCNPISGHATLYWYQQILGQGPKLLIQFQNNGVVDDSQLPKDRFSAERLKGVDSTLKIQPAKLEDSAVYLCASSPGQGIHEQFFGPGTRLTVL.

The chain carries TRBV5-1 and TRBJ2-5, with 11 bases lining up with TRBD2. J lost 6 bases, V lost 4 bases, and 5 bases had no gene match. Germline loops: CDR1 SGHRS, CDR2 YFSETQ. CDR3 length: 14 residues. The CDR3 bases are TGCGCCAGCAGCCCACTAGCGGGGGAAAAGACCCAGTACTTC. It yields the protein CASSPLAGEKTQYF.

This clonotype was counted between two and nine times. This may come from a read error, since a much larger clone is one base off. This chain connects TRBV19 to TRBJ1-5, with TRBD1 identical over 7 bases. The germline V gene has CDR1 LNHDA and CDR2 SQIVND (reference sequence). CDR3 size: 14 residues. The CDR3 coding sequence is TGTGCCAGTAGTCAGACCGGGTCGGGACAGCCCCGGCATTTT. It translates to CASSQTGSGQPRHF.

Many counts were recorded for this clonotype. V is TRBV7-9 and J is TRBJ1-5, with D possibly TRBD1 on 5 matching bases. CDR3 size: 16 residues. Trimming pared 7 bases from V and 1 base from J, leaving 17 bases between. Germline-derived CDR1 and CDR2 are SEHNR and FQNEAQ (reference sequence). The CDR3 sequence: CASTSGAGGSNQPQHF. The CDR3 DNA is TGTGCCAGCACCTCCGGGGCAGGAGGGAGCAATCAGCCCCAGCATTTT. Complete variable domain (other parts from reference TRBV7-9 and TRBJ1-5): DTGVSQNPRHKITKRGQNVTFRCDPISEHNRLYWYRQTLGQGPEFLTYFQNEAQLEKSRLLSDRFSAERPKGSFSTLEIQRTEQGDSAMYLCASTSGAGGSNQPQHFGDGTRLSIL.

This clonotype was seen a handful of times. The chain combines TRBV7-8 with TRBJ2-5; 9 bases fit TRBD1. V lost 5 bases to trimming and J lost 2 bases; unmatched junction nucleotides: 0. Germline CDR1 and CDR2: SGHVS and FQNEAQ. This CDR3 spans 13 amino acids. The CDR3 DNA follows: TGTGCCAGCAGCGGACAGGGGCAAGAGACCCAGTACTTC. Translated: CASSGQGQETQYF.

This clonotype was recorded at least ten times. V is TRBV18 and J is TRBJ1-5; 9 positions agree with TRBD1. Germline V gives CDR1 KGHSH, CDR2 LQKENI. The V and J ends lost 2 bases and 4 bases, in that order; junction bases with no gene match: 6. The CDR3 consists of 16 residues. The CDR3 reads CASSPDRTGENQPQHF. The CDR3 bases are TGTGCCAGCTCACCAGACCGGACAGGGGAGAATCAGCCCCAGCATTTT.

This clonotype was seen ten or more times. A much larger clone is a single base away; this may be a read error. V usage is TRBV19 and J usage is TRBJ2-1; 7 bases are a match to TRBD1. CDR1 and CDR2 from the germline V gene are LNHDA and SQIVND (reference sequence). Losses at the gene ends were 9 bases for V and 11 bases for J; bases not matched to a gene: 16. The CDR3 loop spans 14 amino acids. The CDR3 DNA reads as TGTGCCAGCCACCTGACAGGGTCGATTAATAAGCAGTTCTTC. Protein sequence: CASHLTGSINKQFF.

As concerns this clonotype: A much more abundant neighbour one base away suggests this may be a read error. The CDR3 region has the DNA TGCGCCAGCAGCCAAGCCCTCGGGACAACGGGAGGAAAACTGTTTTTT. It encodes CASSQALGTTGGKLFF. The chain is built from TRBV4-1 and TRBJ1-4; tentatively, D is TRBD1 (6 bases). The CDR3 is 16 residues long. Germline V gene lookup returns CDR1 MGHRA and CDR2 YSYEKL. V lost 1 base, J lost 10 bases, and 19 bases lay in between.

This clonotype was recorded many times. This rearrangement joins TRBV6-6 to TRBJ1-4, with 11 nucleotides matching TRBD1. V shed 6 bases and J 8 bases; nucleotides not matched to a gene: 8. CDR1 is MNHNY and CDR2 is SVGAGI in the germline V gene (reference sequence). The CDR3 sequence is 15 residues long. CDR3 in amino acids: CASSDPGTGGEKLFF. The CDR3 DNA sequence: TGTGCCAGCAGCGATCCCGGGACAGGGGGAGAAAAACTGTTTTTT.

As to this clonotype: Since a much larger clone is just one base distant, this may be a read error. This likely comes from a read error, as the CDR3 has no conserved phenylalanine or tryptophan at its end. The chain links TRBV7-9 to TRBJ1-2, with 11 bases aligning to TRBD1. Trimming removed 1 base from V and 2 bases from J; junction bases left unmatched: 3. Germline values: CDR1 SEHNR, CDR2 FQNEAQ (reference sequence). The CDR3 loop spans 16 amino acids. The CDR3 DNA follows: TGTGCCAGCAGCTTAGGGACAGGGGGCTTCAACTATGGCTACACCCTC. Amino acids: CASSLGTGGFNYGYTL.

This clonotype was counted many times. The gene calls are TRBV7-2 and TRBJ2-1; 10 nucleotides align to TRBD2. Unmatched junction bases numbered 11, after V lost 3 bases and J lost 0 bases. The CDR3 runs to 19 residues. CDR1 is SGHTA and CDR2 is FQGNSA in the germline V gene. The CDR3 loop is CASSFWASGGLSSYNEQFF. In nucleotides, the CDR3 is TGTGCCAGCAGCTTTTGGGCTAGCGGGGGCCTCAGCTCCTACAATGAGCAGTTCTTC.

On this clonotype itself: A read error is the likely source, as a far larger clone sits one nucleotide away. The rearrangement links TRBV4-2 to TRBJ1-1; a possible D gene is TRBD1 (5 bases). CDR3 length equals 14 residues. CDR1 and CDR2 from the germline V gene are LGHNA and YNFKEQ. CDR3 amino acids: CASSPDSGNAEAFF. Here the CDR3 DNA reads TGTGCCAGCAGCCCAGACAGCGGGAACGCTGAAGCTTTCTTT.

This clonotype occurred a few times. In DNA, the CDR3 is TGTGCCAGCAGGGAGACTTCCATGGGGACCCAGTACTTC. This encodes CASRETSMGTQYF. The chain is built from TRBV27 and TRBJ2-5, with D unclear. Trimming stripped 6 bases from V and 7 bases from J, with 15 bases between. The CDR3 sequence is 13 residues long. Germline V gives CDR1 MNHEY, CDR2 SMNVEV (reference sequence).

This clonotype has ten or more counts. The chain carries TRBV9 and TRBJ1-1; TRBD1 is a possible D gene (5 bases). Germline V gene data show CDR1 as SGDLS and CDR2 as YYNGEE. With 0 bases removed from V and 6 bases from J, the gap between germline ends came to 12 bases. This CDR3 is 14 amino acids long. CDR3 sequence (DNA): TGTGCCAGCAGCGTAGTATCGGGGACCCCTGAAGCTTTCTTT. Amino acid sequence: CASSVVSGTPEAFF.

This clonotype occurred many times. CDR3: CASSLLVAGELFF. Here the CDR3 DNA reads TGTGCCAGCAGCTTACTAGTAGCCGGGGAGCTGTTTTTT. The chain uses TRBV9 and TRBJ2-2, with D perhaps TRBD2 (5 bases). CDR3 length equals 13 residues. Trimming shortened V by 4 bases and J by 6 bases, and 10 bases separated the two germline ends. Germline loops: CDR1 SGDLS, CDR2 YYNGEE.

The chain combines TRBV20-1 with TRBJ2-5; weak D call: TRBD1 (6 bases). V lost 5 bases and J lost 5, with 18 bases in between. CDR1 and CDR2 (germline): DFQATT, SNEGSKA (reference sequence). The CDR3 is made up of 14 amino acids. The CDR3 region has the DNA TGCAGTGCTGGAGCTTGGGACATCGGGGAGACCCAGTACTTC. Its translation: CSAGAWDIGETQYF.

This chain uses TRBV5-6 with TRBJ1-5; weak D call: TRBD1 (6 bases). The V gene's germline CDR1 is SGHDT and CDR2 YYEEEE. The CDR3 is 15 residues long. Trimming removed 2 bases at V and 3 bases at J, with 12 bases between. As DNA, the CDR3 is TGTGCCAGCAGCTTACAGGGCTTGGACAATCAGCCCCAGCATTTT. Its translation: CASSLQGLDNQPQHF.

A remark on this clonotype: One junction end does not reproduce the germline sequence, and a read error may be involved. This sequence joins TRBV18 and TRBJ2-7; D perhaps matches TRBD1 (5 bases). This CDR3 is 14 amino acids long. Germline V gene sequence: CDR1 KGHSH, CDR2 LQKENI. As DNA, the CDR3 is TGTGCCAGCTCGCTAAAGGACATCTCCTACGAGCAGTATTTC. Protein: CASSLKDISYEQYF.

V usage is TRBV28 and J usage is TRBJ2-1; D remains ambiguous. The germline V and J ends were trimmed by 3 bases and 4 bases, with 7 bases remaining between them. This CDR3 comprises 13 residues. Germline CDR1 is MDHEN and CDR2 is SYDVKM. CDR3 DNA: TGTGCCAGCAGTTTTTCGGATTACAATGAGCAGTTCTTC. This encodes CASSFSDYNEQFF.

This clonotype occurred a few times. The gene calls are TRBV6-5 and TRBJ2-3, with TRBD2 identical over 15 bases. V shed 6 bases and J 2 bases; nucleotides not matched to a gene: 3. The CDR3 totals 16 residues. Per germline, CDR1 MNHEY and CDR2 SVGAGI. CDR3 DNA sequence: TGTGCCAGCAGGAGGACTAGCGGGGGGGTCACAGATACGCAGTATTTT. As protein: CASRRTSGGVTDTQYF.